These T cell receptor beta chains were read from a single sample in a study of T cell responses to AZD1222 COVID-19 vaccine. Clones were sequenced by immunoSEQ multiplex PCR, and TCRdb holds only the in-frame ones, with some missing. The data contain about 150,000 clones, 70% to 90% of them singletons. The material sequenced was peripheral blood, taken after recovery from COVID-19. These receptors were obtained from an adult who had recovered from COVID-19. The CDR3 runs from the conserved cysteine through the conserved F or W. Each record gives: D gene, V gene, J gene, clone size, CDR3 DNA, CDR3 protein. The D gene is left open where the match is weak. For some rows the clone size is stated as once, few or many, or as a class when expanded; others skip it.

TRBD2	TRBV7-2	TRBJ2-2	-	TGTGCCAGCAGCTTAGTTGTCACGGGAGGGAGGAACACCGGGGAGCTGTTTTTT	CASSLVVTGGRNTGELFF
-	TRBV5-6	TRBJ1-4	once	TGTGCCAGCAGCTTGCGGGGGCTTGAAAAACTGTTTTTT	CASSLRGLEKLFF
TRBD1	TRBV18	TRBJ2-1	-	TGTGCCAGCTCCCTGAGGCCGGGACAGGGGTCCTACAATGAGCAGTTCTTC	CASSLRPGQGSYNEQFF
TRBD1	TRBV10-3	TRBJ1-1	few	TGTGCCATCAGGGGGACAGGGGGCGAAGGCACTGAAGCTTTCTTT	CAIRGTGGEGTEAFF
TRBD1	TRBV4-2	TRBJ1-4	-	TGTGCCAGCAGCCAGAGGGACAGGGGGACTAATGAAAAACTGTTTTTT	CASSQRDRGTNEKLFF
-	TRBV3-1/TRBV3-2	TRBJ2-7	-	TGTGCCAGCAGCCACGTCGGAGATGAGCAGTACTTC	CASSHVGDEQYF
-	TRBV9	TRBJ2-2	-	TGTGCCAGCAGCGTCAAAAACACCGGGGAGCTGTTTTTT	CASSVKNTGELFF
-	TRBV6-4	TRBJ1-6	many	TGTGCCAGCAGCCCCGACTATAATTCACCCCTCCACTTT	CASSPDYNSPLHF
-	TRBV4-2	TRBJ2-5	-	TGTGCCAGCAGCCGCTCGGGGACTCTCGAGACCCAGTACTTC	CASSRSGTLETQYF
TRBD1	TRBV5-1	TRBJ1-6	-	TGCGCCAGCAGCTTGGGGCGACAGGGTAGTAATTCACCCCTCCACTTT	CASSLGRQGSNSPLHF
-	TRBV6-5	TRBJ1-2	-	TGTGCCAGCAGTTACTCGGCAGGGAGTGGCTACACCTTC	CASSYSAGSGYTF
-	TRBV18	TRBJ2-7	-	TGTGCCAGCTCACCGGCATACTACGAGCAGTACTTC	CASSPAYYEQYF
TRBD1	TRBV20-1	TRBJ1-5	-	TGCAGTGCTAGTAGGAGAGGGGGCAGCCAGCCCCAGCATTTT	CSASRRGGSQPQHF
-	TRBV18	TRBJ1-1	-	TGTGCCAGCTCACCACCGGGGTGGAGCACTGAAGCTTTCTTT	CASSPPGWSTEAFF
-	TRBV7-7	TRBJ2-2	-	TGTGCCAGCAGCTTAGATACGAACACCGGGGAGCTGTTTTTT	CASSLDTNTGELFF
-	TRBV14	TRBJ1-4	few	TGTGCCAGCAGCCAAGGAGCCTGGGGTACAACTAATGAAAAACTGTTTTTT	CASSQGAWGTTNEKLFF
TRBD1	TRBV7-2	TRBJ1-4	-	TGTGCCAGCAGCTCCGGGACAGCTGCAACTAATGAAAAACTGTTTTTT	CASSSGTAATNEKLFF
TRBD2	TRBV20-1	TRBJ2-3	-	TGCAGTGCTAGTGTCCTAGCGGGAGCCCCAGATACGCAGTATTTT	CSASVLAGAPDTQYF
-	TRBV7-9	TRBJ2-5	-	TGTGCCAGCAGCCCCGGAGACACTGGCCAAGAGACCCAGTACTTC	CASSPGDTGQETQYF
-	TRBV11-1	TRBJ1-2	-	TGTGCCAGCAGCTCCGGGGACGTCTATGGCTACACCTTC	CASSSGDVYGYTF
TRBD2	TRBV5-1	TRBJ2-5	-	TGCGCCAGCAGCATCGGGACTAGCGGACGAGGGTACCAAGAGACCCAGTACTTC	CASSIGTSGRGYQETQYF
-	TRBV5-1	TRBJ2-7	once	TGCGCCAGCAGCTTGCTGGCGGGCTACGAGCAGTACTTC	CASSLLAGYEQYF
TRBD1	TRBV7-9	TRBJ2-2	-	TGTGCCAGCAGCTTAACAGGGGACACCGGGGAGCTGTTTTTT	CASSLTGDTGELFF
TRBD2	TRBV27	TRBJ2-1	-	TGTGCCAGCAGTTTATCGGGGACTAGATTGTTCGGGGAGGAGCAGTTCTTC	CASSLSGTRLFGEEQFF
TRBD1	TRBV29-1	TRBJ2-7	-	TGCAGCGTTCCCGGGACAGGGGACTACGAGCAGTACTTC	CSVPGTGDYEQYF
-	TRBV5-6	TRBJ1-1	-	TGTGCCAGCAGCTTGTTAGGAGACGAGAACACTGAAGCTTTCTTT	CASSLLGDENTEAFF
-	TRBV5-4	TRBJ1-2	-	TGTGCCAGCAGCTTGGCACAGAACCTTGGCTACACCTTC	CASSLAQNLGYTF
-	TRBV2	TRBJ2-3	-	TGTGCCGGAACCACTACAGATACGCAGTATTTT	CAGTTTDTQYF
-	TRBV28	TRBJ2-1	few	TGTGCCAGCGTCAGCCACAATGAGCAGTTCTTC	CASVSHNEQFF
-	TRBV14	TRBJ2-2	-	TGTGCCAGCAGCCAAGATCGGACGCTCACTGGGGAGCTGTTTTTT	CASSQDRTLTGELFF
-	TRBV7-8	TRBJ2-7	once	TGTGCCAGCAGCTCAAGACGGACAGCAAAGAGCTCCTACGAGCAGTACTTC	CASSSRRTAKSSYEQYF
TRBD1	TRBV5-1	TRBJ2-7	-	TGCGCCAGCAGCTGGACAGGGTCCTACGAGCAGTACTTC	CASSWTGSYEQYF
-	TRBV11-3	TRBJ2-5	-	TGTGCCAGCAGCTTAGCGGGGGGCAGCCTGGGAGAAGAGACCCAGTACTTC	CASSLAGGSLGEETQYF
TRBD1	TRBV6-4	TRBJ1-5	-	TGTGCCAGCAGTGTCTCCCGGACAGGGGGCAGACAGCCCCAGCATTTT	CASSVSRTGGRQPQHF
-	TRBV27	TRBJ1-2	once	TGTGCCAGCAGTTGGGATCCCCTCTATGGCTACACCTTC	CASSWDPLYGYTF
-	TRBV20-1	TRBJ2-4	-	TGCAGTGCTAGTCCGGGGGGCAGGACCAAAAACATTCAGTACTTC	CSASPGGRTKNIQYF
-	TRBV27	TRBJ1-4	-	TGTGCCAGCAGTGCCTCCGGACGGTCCGCTGAAAAACTGTTTTTT	CASSASGRSAEKLFF